These 21 T cell receptor beta chains were sequenced from one sample in a study of T cell changes during pregnancy in multiple sclerosis. Sequenced by immunoSEQ multiplex PCR; TCRdb stores in-frame clones only, minus some. The repertoire holds roughly 72,000 clones, with approximately 93% as singletons. Material: CD4+ T cells from peripheral blood mononuclear cells, obtained after pregnancy. The receptor set was obtained from a female donor with multiple sclerosis, enrolled in a pregnancy study.

V is TRBV20-1 and J is TRBJ2-1, with D perhaps TRBD2 (5 bases). CDR3 length equals 11 residues. Trimming shortened V by 5 bases and J by 8 bases, and 10 bases separated the two germline ends. Germline assignment: CDR1 DFQATT and CDR2 SNEGSKA (reference sequence). The CDR3 sequence is CSAAVRDEQFF. In DNA form, the CDR3 reads TGCAGTGCTGCAGTGAGGGATGAGCAGTTCTTC.

The V gene is TRBV11-3, the J gene TRBJ2-1; no clear D. Deletions cut 2 bases from V and 6 bases from J, with 5 bases between. Germline CDR1 and CDR2: SGHNT and YENEEA. The CDR3 is made up of 12 amino acids. CDR3 loop: CASSLNSNEQFF. In DNA, the CDR3 is TGTGCCAGCAGCTTAAACTCCAATGAGCAGTTCTTC.

This clone showed up just once. The chain uses TRBV5-1 and TRBJ2-3, with D unresolved. V was shortened by 0 bases and J by 3 bases, with 8 bases between the two germline ends. The CDR3 is 14 amino acids. CDR1 is SGHRS, CDR2 YFSETQ, per germline. CDR3 sequence (DNA): TGCGCCAGCAGCTTGGACCAGGCAACAGATACGCAGTATTTT. Encoded protein: CASSLDQATDTQYF.

V usage is TRBV18 and J usage is TRBJ1-5, with a weak D call TRBD1 (6 bases). The CDR3 has 15 amino acids. Germline V CDR1 and CDR2: KGHSH, LQKENI. The V gene lost 5 bases and the J gene lost 0 bases, with 11 bases spanning the gap. CDR3 protein: CASSEQGFSNQPQHF. For the CDR3, the DNA is TGTGCCAGCTCAGAACAGGGATTTAGCAATCAGCCCCAGCATTTT.

The J gene is TRBJ2-2, the V gene TRBV15, with a tentative D call TRBD2 (5 bases). CDR3 length: 15 amino acids. V was trimmed by 1 base and J by 0 bases, leaving 6 bases between them. Germline V gene sequence: CDR1 LNHNV, CDR2 YYDKDF (reference sequence). The CDR3 coding sequence is TGTGCCACCAGCAGAGGGACTTCGAACACCGGGGAGCTGTTTTTT. This codes for CATSRGTSNTGELFF.

The V and J genes are TRBV5-1 and TRBJ2-1, with TRBD2 identical over 7 bases. The junction had 5 bases not matched to a gene; V was cut back by 1 base and J by 4 bases. Germline CDR1 is SGHRS and CDR2 is YFSETQ. The CDR3 loop spans 15 amino acids. CDR3 sequence: CASSLTSDRYNEQFF. CDR3 bases: TGCGCCAGCAGCTTGACTAGCGATCGATACAATGAGCAGTTCTTC.

The chain has TRBV6-6 and TRBJ1-1; D uncertain. The CDR3 sequence is 13 residues long. V was shortened by 6 bases and J by 0 bases, with 8 bases between the two germline ends. The germline gives CDR1 MNHNY, CDR2 SVGAGI (reference sequence). The CDR3 loop reads CASSFAVNTEAFF. DNA of the CDR3: TGTGCCAGCAGCTTCGCAGTGAACACTGAAGCTTTCTTT.

The chain carries TRBV5-1 and TRBJ2-3; the D is unclear. The germline V gene has CDR1 SGHRS and CDR2 YFSETQ. Trimming took 0 bases from V and 4 from J, leaving 6 bases between them. This CDR3 region has 13 residues. The CDR3, as DNA: TGCGCCAGCAGCTTGGGAGCCCCAGATACGCAGTATTTT. It specifies CASSLGAPDTQYF.

The rearrangement joins TRBV6-6 to TRBJ2-2; 7 bases match TRBD1. CDR3 length: 15 residues. CDR1 MNHNY and CDR2 SVGAGI come from the germline V gene (reference sequence). V trimming: 2 bases; J trimming: 4 bases; junction bases outside the gene matches: 4. The CDR3 region is CASSYPGQSTGELFF. The CDR3, as DNA: TGTGCCAGCAGTTACCCGGGACAGTCCACCGGGGAGCTGTTTTTT.

V gene TRBV13 combines with J gene TRBJ2-3, with 8 nucleotides matching TRBD2. J gave up 2 bases and V 5 bases, and 9 bases lay outside the gene matches. The germline V gene has CDR1 PRHDT and CDR2 FYEKMQ (reference sequence). The CDR3 extends over 16 amino acids. The CDR3 here is CASSAGGGTLTDTQYF. In DNA form, the CDR3 reads TGTGCCAGCAGCGCCGGGGGGGGGACTCTCACAGATACGCAGTATTTT. The full variable domain, its missing parts supplied by reference TRBV13 and TRBJ2-3, is AAGVIQSPRHLIKEKRETATLKCYPIPRHDTVYWYQQGPGQDPQFLISFYEKMQSDKGSIPDRFSAQQFSDYHSELNMSSLELGDSALYFCASSAGGGTLTDTQYFGPGTRLTVL.

The CDR3 DNA is TGTGCCAGTAGTATAGTGGGACACGCGGGGACAGGGGTGACTGGAGCCAAAAACATTCAGTACTTC. Translation: CASSIVGHAGTGVTGAKNIQYF. The chain carries TRBV19 and TRBJ2-4; 10 bases are shared with TRBD1. The V gene's germline CDR1 is LNHDA and CDR2 SQIVND (reference sequence). Unmatched junction bases numbered 18, after V lost 1 base and J lost 0 bases. The CDR3 spans 22 residues.

V is TRBV15 and J is TRBJ1-3; D is perhaps TRBD1 (5 bases). Between the trimmed V and J ends, which lost 3 bases and 0 bases, there was a span of 12 bases. The germline V gene has CDR1 LNHNV and CDR2 YYDKDF (reference sequence). The CDR3 has 16 amino acids. CDR3 sequence (DNA): TGTGCCACCAGCAGCCGGACACTTCTCTCTGGAAACACCATATATTTT. It is translated as CATSSRTLLSGNTIYF.

The V gene is TRBV6-5, the J gene TRBJ1-1; D is undetermined. The CDR3 runs to 14 residues. The ends were cut back, 5 bases at V and 0 bases at J, with 10 bases in the middle. Germline V gene data show CDR1 as MNHEY and CDR2 as SVGAGI. The CDR3 here is CASSGLSMNTEAFF. CDR3 DNA sequence: TGTGCCAGCAGTGGCCTTTCCATGAACACTGAAGCTTTCTTT.

The chain has TRBV19 and TRBJ1-5; possible D gene TRBD1, 5 bases. The CDR3 contains 15 residues. V dropped 0 bases and J dropped 7 bases, with 13 bases sitting between them. CDR1 LNHDA and CDR2 SQIVND come from the germline V gene (reference sequence). The CDR3 is CASSIERQGWQPQHF. CDR3 bases: TGTGCCAGTAGTATAGAGCGGCAGGGTTGGCAGCCCCAGCATTTT.

This chain connects TRBV5-6 to TRBJ1-4; D is ambiguous. The CDR3 loop spans 14 amino acids. CDR1 is SGHDT, CDR2 YYEEEE, per germline. V lost 2 bases to trimming and J lost 0 bases, with 5 bases between them. The CDR3 region is CASSFESTNEKLFF. The DNA of the CDR3 is TGTGCCAGCAGCTTCGAGTCAACTAATGAAAAACTGTTTTTT.

This clone is a singleton in its sample. The genes are TRBV5-4 and TRBJ2-1, with 9 bases lining up with TRBD2. The CDR3 covers 13 residues. The ends lost 0 bases at V and 15 bases at J; junction bases unmatched: 7. CDR1 and CDR2 (germline): SGHNT, YYREEE (reference sequence). The CDR3 reads CASSLGLAGPRFF. CDR3 in DNA: TGTGCCAGCAGCTTGGGGCTAGCGGGACCTAGGTTCTTC.

J is TRBJ1-2 and V is TRBV5-6; no clear D. V was trimmed by 4 bases and J by 2 bases, leaving 18 bases between them. This CDR3 is 16 amino acids long. CDR1 SGHDT and CDR2 YYEEEE come from the germline V gene. The CDR3 protein is CASSAPERRSNYGYTF. The CDR3 DNA reads as TGTGCCAGCAGCGCCCCAGAGAGGAGATCGAACTATGGCTACACCTTC.

V gene TRBV30 combines with J gene TRBJ1-1; D is perhaps TRBD1 (6 bases). Per germline, CDR1 GTSNPN and CDR2 SVGIG (reference sequence). V lost 2 bases, J lost 6 bases, and 19 bases lay in between. The CDR3 loop spans 15 amino acids. In DNA form, the CDR3 reads TGTGCCTGGAGTAGGGGCAGGGGTTTTATCGCTGAAGCTTTCTTT. This gives the protein CAWSRGRGFIAEAFF.

This clone was counted once. The chain links TRBV21-1 to TRBJ2-5; TRBD1 is taken as the D call from the table, unchecked against the DNA. TRBV21-1 is classified as a pseudogene. The CDR3 has 16 amino acids. The CDR3: CASSSWGRTGNETQYF. The CDR3 nucleotides are TGTGCCAGCAGCTCTTGGGGTCGGACAGGGAATGAGACCCAGTACTTC.

This clone was seen only once. The chain combines TRBV6-5 with TRBJ2-7; maybe TRBD2 (5 bases). Trimming took off 6 bases at V and 6 bases at J, with 15 bases between the two ends. CDR1 is MNHEY, CDR2 SVGAGI, per germline. The CDR3 extends over 13 amino acids. This CDR3 reads CASRDTWAGEQYF. CDR3 DNA: TGTGCCAGCAGAGACACATGGGCGGGCGAGCAGTACTTC.

The chain joins TRBV2 to TRBJ2-3; 7 nucleotides match TRBD2. With V trimmed by 1 base and J by 3 bases, 4 bases remained unmatched. Germline V lookup: CDR1 SNHLY, CDR2 FYNNEI. CDR3 size: 15 residues. CDR3 protein: CASSEVGLLTDTQYF. For the CDR3, the DNA is TGTGCCAGCAGTGAAGTGGGACTACTGACAGATACGCAGTATTTT. The full variable domain, completed using reference TRBV2 and TRBJ2-3, is EPEVTQTPSHQVTQMGQEVILRCVPISNHLYFYWYRQILGQKVEFLVSFYNNEISEKSEIFDDQFSVERPDGSNFTLKIRSTKLEDSAMYFCASSEVGLLTDTQYFGPGTRLTVL.